This TCR beta chain was identified in a study of blood T cell repertoires in COVID-19. Study-wide context: In each case, the material was cDNA or gDNA derived from T cells, B-cell-depleted T cells, or PBMCs.

V lost 1 base and J lost 7, with 13 bases in between. This CDR3 is 14 amino acids long. Looked up from germline, CDR1 is SGHTA and CDR2 is FQGNSA. Clones were read by immunoSEQ multiplex PCR, and TCRdb kept only the in-frame ones, dropping some. The sample consists of 250,000 to 350,000 clones, approximately 83% of them appearing once. This receptor was taken from a person between 70 and 80 years old with COVID-19, enrolled during active disease. This rearrangement joins TRBV7-2 to TRBJ1-1; tentative D call: TRBD1 (6 bases). Sequenced sample: peripheral blood. The CDR3 here is CASSLGTVRGEAFF. In DNA, the CDR3 is TGTGCCAGCAGCTTAGGGACAGTAAGGGGTGAAGCTTTCTTT. Filled out from reference TRBV7-2 and TRBJ1-1, the complete variable domain reads GAGVSQSPSNKVTEKGKDVELRCDPISGHTALYWYRQSLGQGLEFLIYFQGNSAPDKSGLPSDRFSAERTGGSVSTLTIQRTQQEDSAVYLCASSLGTVRGEAFFGQGTRLTVV.